Below, one TCR beta chain is given with its context. The table came from immunoSEQ multiplex PCR; TCRdb's copy has only in-frame clones and leaves some out. The sample consists of about 150,000 clones, roughly 87% of them appearing once. These data come from a study of blood T cell repertoires in COVID-19. Looking at the study overall: Samples came from the United States, Italy and Spain, spanning acute and convalescent COVID-19. Sources were T cells, B-cell-depleted T cells, or PBMCs; the material itself was cDNA or gDNA.

Germline V gene lookup returns CDR1 SNHLY and CDR2 FYNNEI. CDR3 length: 15 amino acids. The germline V and J ends were trimmed by 7 bases and 7 bases, with 20 bases remaining between them. The rearrangement joins TRBV2 to TRBJ1-5; D not certain. Sequenced sample: peripheral blood. The TCR sequence derives from a woman in her sixties or seventies with active or convalescent COVID-19. The CDR3: CASMKDLSREQPQHF. CDR3 sequence (DNA): TGTGCCAGCATGAAGGATTTGAGTCGGGAACAGCCCCAGCATTTT. Variable domain in full (rest from reference TRBV2 and TRBJ1-5): EPEVTQTPSHQVTQMGQEVILRCVPISNHLYFYWYRQILGQKVEFLVSFYNNEISEKSEIFDDQFSVERPDGSNFTLKIRSTKLEDSAMYFCASMKDLSREQPQHFGDGTRLSIL.